The TCR beta chain described here comes from a study of blood T cell repertoires in COVID-19. Overall study context: Acute-phase and convalescent COVID-19 samples originated in the United States, Italy and Spain.

Assay: immunoSEQ multiplex PCR; the TCRdb copy retains only in-frame clones and omits some. The repertoire holds about 260,000 clones, with 75% to 90% as singletons. The CDR3 covers 15 residues. The ends were cut back, 6 bases at V and 5 bases at J, with 16 bases in the middle. Germline V gene data show CDR1 as SNHLY and CDR2 as FYNNEI. The TCR was taken from a man aged 25 to 40 with active or convalescent COVID-19. The sample comprised peripheral blood. This rearrangement joins TRBV2 to TRBJ1-4; the D gene is possibly TRBD1 (6 bases). The CDR3 sequence is CASSQSGGGNEKLFF. The CDR3 DNA follows: TGTGCCAGCAGCCAAAGCGGGGGCGGAAATGAAAAACTGTTTTTT.